A selection of T cell receptor beta chains follows, all from one sample in a study of T cell clones after liver transplantation. Assay used: immunoSEQ multiplex PCR; TCRdb lists only in-frame clones, some missing. Of around 60,000 clones listed, about two thirds are singletons. This material consisted of CD4+ T cells from blood, taken before liver transplant. The origin of the receptors is a human donor who received a liver transplant. Both conserved end residues are part of each CDR3. A D gene is named only where the DNA matches it firmly. A clone size is listed for some rows: how often the clone was seen (once, few, many), or a class if it is expanded.

d_call,clone_size,j_call,v_call,cdr3_aa,cdr3_nt
TRBD2,.,TRBJ2-3,TRBV6-4,CASSDIGGADTQYF,TGTGCCAGCAGTGATATCGGGGGGGCAGATACGCAGTATTTT
.,.,TRBJ2-5,TRBV21-1,CASSKEKPWGGHQYF,TGTGCCAGCAGCAAAGAAAAGCCCTGGGGAGGCCACCAGTACTTC
TRBD1,.,TRBJ1-5,TRBV30,CAWSSTGGNQPQHF,TGTGCCTGGAGCTCGACAGGGGGCAATCAGCCCCAGCATTTT
TRBD1,once,TRBJ2-5,TRBV7-3,CASSLRDRGETQYF,TGTGCCAGCAGCTTACGGGACAGGGGAGAGACCCAGTACTTC
.,.,TRBJ2-2,TRBV7-2,CASSPFARFPGELFF,TGTGCCAGCAGCCCCTTTGCCAGATTCCCCGGGGAGCTGTTTTTT
.,.,TRBJ2-5,TRBV10-2,CASSVSDQETQYF,TGCGCCAGCAGTGTTTCAGACCAAGAGACCCAGTACTTC
.,.,TRBJ2-3,TRBV9,CASSVAEGASTDTQYF,TGTGCCAGCAGCGTAGCTGAGGGCGCTAGCACAGATACGCAGTATTTT
.,few,TRBJ1-1,TRBV18,CASSRYRDSNTEAFF,TGTGCCAGCTCACGCTACAGGGATTCGAACACTGAAGCTTTCTTT
.,.,TRBJ1-2,TRBV18,CASSPTGDGYTF,TGTGCCAGCTCACCAACGGGGGATGGCTACACCTTC
TRBD1,few,TRBJ1-5,TRBV30,CAWSVTTGNQPQHF,TGTGCCTGGAGCGTCACGACAGGGAACCAGCCCCAGCATTTT
.,few,TRBJ1-1,TRBV5-6,CASSRPGGNTEAFF,TGTGCCAGCAGCCGCCCCGGGGGGAACACTGAAGCTTTCTTT
TRBD2,.,TRBJ2-2,TRBV5-4,CASSQGGGWGTGELFF,TGTGCCAGCAGCCAAGGCGGGGGGTGGGGCACCGGGGAGCTGTTTTTT
TRBD1,.,TRBJ1-3,TRBV10-3,CAISESGASGTGASGNTIYF,TGTGCCATCAGTGAGTCAGGCGCTTCTGGGACAGGGGCCTCTGGAAACACCATATATTTT
.,once,TRBJ1-6,TRBV30,CAWGLPEGQYSPLHF,TGTGCCTGGGGGCTTCCGGAGGGGCAATATTCACCCCTCCACTTT
.,few,TRBJ1-1,TRBV28,CASSFWSGMNTEAFF,TGTGCCAGCAGTTTCTGGTCAGGAATGAACACTGAAGCTTTCTTT
.,.,TRBJ2-3,TRBV30,CAWRAGDTQYF,TGTGCCTGGAGGGCGGGAGATACGCAGTATTTT
.,.,TRBJ2-6,TRBV6-1,CASSEKGYGANVLTF,TGTGCCAGCAGTGAGAAGGGGTACGGGGCCAACGTCCTGACTTTC
.,once,TRBJ2-7,TRBV27,CASSLRWEGEAYEQYF,TGTGCCAGCAGTTTAAGGTGGGAAGGGGAGGCCTACGAGCAGTACTTC
.,.,TRBJ2-7,TRBV5-4,CASSRGDRRSSYEQYF,TGTGCCAGCAGCCGGGGGGACAGGAGAAGCTCCTACGAGCAGTACTTC
TRBD2,.,TRBJ2-2,TRBV18,CASSRLGTSGSTNTGELFF,TGTGCCAGCTCACGGCTAGGGACTAGCGGATCGACGAACACCGGGGAGCTGTTTTTT
.,.,TRBJ2-3,TRBV7-2,CASSLGGGPDTQYF,TGTGCCAGCAGCTTAGGGGGGGGCCCAGATACGCAGTATTTT
TRBD1,.,TRBJ2-1,TRBV28,CASSPIRQGSNNEQFF,TGTGCCAGCAGTCCTATCCGACAGGGTTCTAACAATGAGCAGTTCTTC
.,.,TRBJ1-6,TRBV19,CASSSPPSIGNFGGRNSPLHF,TGTGCCAGTAGTTCCCCCCCCTCTATAGGTAATTTTGGAGGGCGTAATTCACCCCTCCACTTT
.,.,TRBJ1-5,TRBV20-1,CSAPGDQPQHF,TGCAGTGCTCCAGGGGATCAGCCCCAGCATTTT
.,.,TRBJ1-5,TRBV7-2,CASSFGGAHDQPQHF,TGTGCCAGCAGCTTTGGAGGGGCGCACGATCAGCCCCAGCATTTT
TRBD2,.,TRBJ2-3,TRBV5-6,CASSLVAGGTDTQYF,TGTGCCAGCAGCTTGGTCGCGGGGGGCACAGATACGCAGTATTTT
.,.,TRBJ1-2,TRBV5-8,CASSSQGRHGYTF,TGTGCCAGCAGTTCACAGGGACGACATGGCTACACCTTC
TRBD1,.,TRBJ2-7,TRBV19,CARCDLKGQGSPYEQYF,TGTGCCAGATGCGACCTAAAGGGACAGGGATCTCCCTACGAGCAGTACTTC
TRBD1,many,TRBJ1-4,TRBV28,CASSFRGLGGAVGTNEKLFF,TGTGCCAGCAGTTTTCGGGGACTAGGGGGCGCGGTGGGAACTAATGAAAAACTGTTTTTT
.,few,TRBJ2-1,TRBV10-3,CAIRGTLTSYNEQFF,TGTGCCATCAGGGGGACACTTACAAGCTACAATGAGCAGTTCTTC
.,.,TRBJ1-3,TRBV10-3,CAIRGGEQGNTIYF,TGTGCCATCCGGGGAGGGGAACAGGGAAACACCATATATTTT
.,many,TRBJ1-1,TRBV29-1,CSAVKGDGTEAFF,TGCAGCGCTGTCAAGGGGGATGGGACTGAAGCTTTCTTT
.,few,TRBJ1-2,TRBV18,CASSPTNPEAQPYGYTF,TGTGCCAGCTCACCGACCAACCCCGAGGCGCAACCCTATGGCTACACCTTC
.,.,TRBJ1-2,TRBV10-2,CASSGQAYGYTF,TGCGCCAGCAGTGGACAGGCCTATGGCTACACCTTC
TRBD1,.,TRBJ1-1,TRBV5-8,CASSSSTGVMGTEAFF,TGTGCCAGCAGCTCTTCGACAGGGGTCATGGGGACTGAAGCTTTCTTT
.,.,TRBJ2-7,TRBV5-4,CASSLDAGREQYF,TGTGCCAGCAGCTTGGACGCGGGGCGCGAGCAGTACTTC
.,once,TRBJ2-7,TRBV18,CASSSSELSYEQYF,TGTGCCAGCTCAAGTAGCGAGCTCTCCTACGAGCAGTACTTC
.,.,TRBJ1-5,TRBV6-1,CASEQGNQPQHF,TGTGCCAGCGAACAGGGCAATCAGCCCCAGCATTTT
.,.,TRBJ2-7,TRBV5-1,CASSLGLLVGRSSYEQYF,TGCGCCAGCAGCTTGGGATTGTTGGTCGGGAGATCCTCCTACGAGCAGTACTTC
TRBD1,once,TRBJ2-5,TRBV5-4,CASSKDRGQETQYF,TGTGCCAGCAGTAAGGACAGGGGACAAGAGACCCAGTACTTC
.,.,TRBJ1-5,TRBV28,CASSTVANQPQHF,TGTGCCAGCAGTACAGTGGCCAATCAGCCCCAGCATTTT
TRBD1,.,TRBJ1-6,TRBV11-2,CASRLGQANSPLHF,TGTGCCAGCAGGTTGGGACAGGCGAATTCACCCCTCCACTTT
.,.,TRBJ1-2,TRBV6-1,CASSQEGLGYGYTF,TGTGCCAGCAGCCAGGAGGGGTTAGGCTATGGCTACACCTTC
.,.,TRBJ2-7,TRBV2,CASIRETGASGEKYF,TGTGCCAGCATAAGAGAGACGGGTGCAAGCGGCGAGAAGTACTTC
TRBD1,.,TRBJ2-7,TRBV2,CASSDGTVQDYEQYF,TGTGCCAGCAGTGATGGGACAGTTCAGGACTACGAGCAGTACTTC
.,few,TRBJ2-6,TRBV9,CASSLSAGANVLTF,TGTGCCAGCAGCCTATCCGCCGGGGCCAACGTCCTGACTTTC
.,.,TRBJ2-2,TRBV7-8,CASSLASLRVNTGELFF,TGTGCCAGCAGCTTAGCTTCCTTGAGGGTCAACACCGGGGAGCTGTTTTTT
TRBD2,.,TRBJ2-7,TRBV6-1,CASSTGTSLSYEQYF,TGTGCCAGCAGCACCGGGACTAGTCTATCCTACGAGCAGTACTTC
.,.,TRBJ1-2,TRBV28,CASSLRRQSGYTF,TGTGCCAGCAGTTTAAGGAGGCAAAGCGGCTACACCTTC
TRBD1,few,TRBJ1-2,TRBV7-6,CASSLNRGYGYTF,TGTGCCAGCAGCTTAAACAGGGGTTATGGCTACACCTTC
TRBD1,.,TRBJ1-2,TRBV28,CASNLDRPFQSFYGYTF,TGTGCCAGCAATTTGGACAGGCCCTTCCAATCTTTCTATGGCTACACCTTC
TRBD2,.,TRBJ2-3,TRBV7-2,CASSLASGGTDTQYF,TGTGCCAGCAGCTTAGCTAGCGGGGGCACAGATACGCAGTATTTT
.,.,TRBJ1-2,TRBV9,CASSVDSRGWQGYTF,TGTGCCAGCAGCGTAGACTCAAGGGGATGGCAGGGCTACACCTTC
TRBD1,.,TRBJ1-2,TRBV6-5,CASSPYRGRSYGYTF,TGTGCCAGCAGTCCTTACAGGGGGCGTAGCTATGGCTACACCTTC
TRBD2,.,TRBJ2-4,TRBV2,CASKLGGGAKNIQYF,TGTGCCAGCAAGTTGGGGGGAGGGGCCAAAAACATTCAGTACTTC
.,.,TRBJ2-1,TRBV6-4,CASSDPSLSDEQFF,TGTGCCAGCAGTGACCCTAGTTTAAGCGATGAGCAGTTCTTC
.,.,TRBJ2-4,TRBV5-1,CASSWGEGNIQYF,TGCGCCAGCAGCTGGGGGGAAGGAAACATTCAGTACTTC